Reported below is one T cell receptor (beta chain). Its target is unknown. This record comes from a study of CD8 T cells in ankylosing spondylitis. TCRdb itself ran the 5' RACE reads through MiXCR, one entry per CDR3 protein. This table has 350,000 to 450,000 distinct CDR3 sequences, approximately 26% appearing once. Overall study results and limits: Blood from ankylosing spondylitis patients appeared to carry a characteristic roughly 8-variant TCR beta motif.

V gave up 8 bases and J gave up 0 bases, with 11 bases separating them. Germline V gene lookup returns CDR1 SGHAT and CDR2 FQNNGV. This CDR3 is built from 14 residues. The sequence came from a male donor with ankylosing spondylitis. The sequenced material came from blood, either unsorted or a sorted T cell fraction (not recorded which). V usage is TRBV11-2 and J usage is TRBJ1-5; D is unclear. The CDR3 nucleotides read TGTGCCAGCTCCAAGGGAAATAGCAATCAGCCCCAGCATTTT. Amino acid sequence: CASSKGNSNQPQHF. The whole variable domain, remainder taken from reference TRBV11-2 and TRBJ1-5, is EAGVAQSPRYKIIEKRQSVAFWCNPISGHATLYWYQQILGQGPKLLIQFQNNGVVDDSQLPKDRFSAERLKGVDSTLKIQPAKLEDSAVYLCASSKGNSNQPQHFGDGTRLSIL.